This TCR beta chain was obtained from a study of control samples from healthy donors and cancer patients. V lost 3 bases and J lost 0; bases outside the gene matches: 8. CDR1 SGHTA and CDR2 FQGNSA come from the germline V gene. CDR3 length: 17 amino acids. Sequencing used immunoSEQ multiplex PCR; TCRdb keeps in-frame clones, though not all of them. In the table there are roughly 450,000 clones, over 75% of which are singletons. This clonotype was obtained from a man between 35 and 55 years old with head and neck cancer. The V gene is TRBV7-2, the J gene TRBJ2-1, with TRBD2 identical over 7 bases. The sequencing input was PBMCs. CDR3 region: CASSFPGRGSSYNEQFF. In DNA form, the CDR3 reads TGTGCCAGCAGCTTCCCGGGGCGGGGGAGCTCCTACAATGAGCAGTTCTTC.